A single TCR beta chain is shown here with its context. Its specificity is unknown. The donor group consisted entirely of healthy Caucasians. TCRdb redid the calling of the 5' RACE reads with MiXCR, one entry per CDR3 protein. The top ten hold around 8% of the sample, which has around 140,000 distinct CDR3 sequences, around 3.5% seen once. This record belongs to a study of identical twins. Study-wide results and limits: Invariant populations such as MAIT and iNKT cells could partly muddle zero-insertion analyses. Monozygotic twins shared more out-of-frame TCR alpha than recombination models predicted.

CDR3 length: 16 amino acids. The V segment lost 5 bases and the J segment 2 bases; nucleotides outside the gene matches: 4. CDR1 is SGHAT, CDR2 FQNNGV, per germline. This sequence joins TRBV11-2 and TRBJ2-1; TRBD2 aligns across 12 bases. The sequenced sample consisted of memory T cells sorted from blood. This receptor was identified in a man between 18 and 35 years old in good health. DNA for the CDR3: TGTGCCAGCAGCGCCGGACTAGCGGGGACCTACAATGAGCAGTTCTTC. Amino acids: CASSAGLAGTYNEQFF.